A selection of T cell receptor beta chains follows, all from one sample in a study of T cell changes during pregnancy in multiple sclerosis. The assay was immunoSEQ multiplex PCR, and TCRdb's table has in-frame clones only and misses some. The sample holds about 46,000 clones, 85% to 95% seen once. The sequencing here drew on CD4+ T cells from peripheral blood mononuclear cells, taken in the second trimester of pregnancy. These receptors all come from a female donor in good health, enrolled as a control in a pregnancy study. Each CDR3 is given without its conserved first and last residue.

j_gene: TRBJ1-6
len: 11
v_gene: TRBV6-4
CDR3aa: ASRRDGSSPLH

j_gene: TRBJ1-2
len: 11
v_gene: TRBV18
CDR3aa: ASSHPTKSGYT

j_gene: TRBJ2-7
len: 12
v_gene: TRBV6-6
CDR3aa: ASSYRTANYEQY

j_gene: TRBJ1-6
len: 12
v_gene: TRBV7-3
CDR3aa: ASSPAGGHSPLH

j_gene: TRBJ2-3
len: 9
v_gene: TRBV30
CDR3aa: ASRGPGTQY

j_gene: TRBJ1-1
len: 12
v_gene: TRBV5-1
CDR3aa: ASSLDGAETEAF

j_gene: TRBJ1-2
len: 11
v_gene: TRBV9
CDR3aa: ASSAGGLDGYT

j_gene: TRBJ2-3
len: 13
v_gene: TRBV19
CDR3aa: ASSIIDRATDTQY

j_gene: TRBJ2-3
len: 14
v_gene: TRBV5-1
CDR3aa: ASSTSTSGGADTQY

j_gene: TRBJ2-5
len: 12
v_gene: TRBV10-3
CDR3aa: AIRADRGQETQY

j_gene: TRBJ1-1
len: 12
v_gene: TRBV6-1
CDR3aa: ANGDSPRNTEAF

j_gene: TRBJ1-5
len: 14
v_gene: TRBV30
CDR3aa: AWSVHSTGTNQPQH

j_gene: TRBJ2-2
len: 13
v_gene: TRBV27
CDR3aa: ASSEGGRPPGELF

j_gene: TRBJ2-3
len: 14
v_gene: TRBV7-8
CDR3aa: ASSSRRVAGQDTQY

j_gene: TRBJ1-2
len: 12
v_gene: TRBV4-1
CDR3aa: ASSLRDRGYGYT

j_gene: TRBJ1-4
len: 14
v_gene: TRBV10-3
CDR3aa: AISVQVASTNEKLF

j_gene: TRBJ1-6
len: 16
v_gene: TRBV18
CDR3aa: ASSPGSSQGFYNSPLH

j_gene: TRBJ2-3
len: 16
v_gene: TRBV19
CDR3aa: ASSISSPSGDSTDTQY

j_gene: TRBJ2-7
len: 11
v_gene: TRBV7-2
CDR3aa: ASSLGGRDEQY

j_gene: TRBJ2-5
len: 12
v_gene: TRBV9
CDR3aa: ASSVAGVQETQY

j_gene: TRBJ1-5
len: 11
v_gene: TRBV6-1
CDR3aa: ASRPTANQPQH

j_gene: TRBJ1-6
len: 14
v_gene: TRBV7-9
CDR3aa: ASSSSNTGGWSPLH

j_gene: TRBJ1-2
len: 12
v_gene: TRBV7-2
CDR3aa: ASSLEQWVGGYT

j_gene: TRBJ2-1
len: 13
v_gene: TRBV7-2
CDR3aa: ASSALGLAGPEQF

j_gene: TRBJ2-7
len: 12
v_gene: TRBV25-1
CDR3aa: ASSALTGSYEQY

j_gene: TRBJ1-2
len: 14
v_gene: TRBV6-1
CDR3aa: ASSVPSFAGGYGYT

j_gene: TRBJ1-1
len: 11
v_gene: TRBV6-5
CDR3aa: ASSYGTDTEAF

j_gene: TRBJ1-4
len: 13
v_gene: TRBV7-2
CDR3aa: ASSNQGATNEKLF

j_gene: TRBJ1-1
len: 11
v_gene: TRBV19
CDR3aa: ASSIEAGLEAF

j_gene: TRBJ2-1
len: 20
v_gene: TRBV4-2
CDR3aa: ASSQVSGLRGGDPSSYNEQF

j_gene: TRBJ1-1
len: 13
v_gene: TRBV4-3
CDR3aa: ASSQGRQGYTEAF

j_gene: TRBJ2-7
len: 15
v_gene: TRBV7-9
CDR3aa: ASSTSLEGGGMDEQY

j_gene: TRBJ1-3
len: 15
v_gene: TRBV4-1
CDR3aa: ASSPGTYSSSGNTIY

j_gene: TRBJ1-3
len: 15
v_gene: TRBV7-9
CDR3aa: ASRDRIRAFSGNTIY

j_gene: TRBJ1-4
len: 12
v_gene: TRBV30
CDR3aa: AWSADRGGVKLF

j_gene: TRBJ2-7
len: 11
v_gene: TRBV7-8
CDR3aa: ASSLRRDYEQY

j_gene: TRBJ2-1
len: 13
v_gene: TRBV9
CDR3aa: ASSVGRGSYNEQF

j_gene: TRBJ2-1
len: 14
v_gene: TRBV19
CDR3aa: ASSTAGLAIPREQF

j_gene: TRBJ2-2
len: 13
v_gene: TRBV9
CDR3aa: ASSGGGMNTGELF

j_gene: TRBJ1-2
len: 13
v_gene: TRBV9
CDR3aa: ASSPQHIPSYGYT

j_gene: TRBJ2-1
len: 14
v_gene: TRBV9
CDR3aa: ASSAAGGYSYNEQF

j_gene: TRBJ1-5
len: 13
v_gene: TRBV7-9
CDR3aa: ASSSGQGVNQPQH

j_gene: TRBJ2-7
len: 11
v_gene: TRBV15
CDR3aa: ATSREAGREQY

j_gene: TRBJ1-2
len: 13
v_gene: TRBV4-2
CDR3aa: ASSQDLDRVEGYT

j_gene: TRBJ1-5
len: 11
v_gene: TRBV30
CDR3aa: AWTHRPDQPQH

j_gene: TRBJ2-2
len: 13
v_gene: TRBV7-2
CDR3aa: ASRTDRASTGELF

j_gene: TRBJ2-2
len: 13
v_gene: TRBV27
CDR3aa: ASRDRSFNTGELF

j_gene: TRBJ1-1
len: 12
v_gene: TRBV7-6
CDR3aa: ASSEDRVNTEAF

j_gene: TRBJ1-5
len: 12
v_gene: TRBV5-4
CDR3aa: ASSSDRGQQPQH

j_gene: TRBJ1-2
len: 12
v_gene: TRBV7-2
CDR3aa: ASSLGRENYGYT